A selection of T cell receptor beta chains follows, all from one sample in a study of cytomegalovirus exposure and HLA in healthy donors. Produced via immunoSEQ multiplex PCR; TCRdb's table is partial and in-frame only. The data show 150,000 to 170,000 clones, around nine tenths seen once. The sample comprised PBMCs. The receptors derive from a young man in good health and CMV-seropositive. Each CDR3 is given with its conserved first and last residue. D genes are given only for firm matches. The size entry is marked missing in some rows and otherwise reads once, few, many or a size class.

CDR3: CASSLERTGGKTQYF
DNA: TGTGCCAGCAGCTTAGAAAGGACAGGGGGAAAGACCCAGTACTTC
D: TRBD1
V: TRBV7-2
J: TRBJ2-5
size: NA

CDR3: CASSYKGGATDTQYF
DNA: TGCGCCAGCAGTTATAAGGGGGGGGCCACAGATACGCAGTATTTT
D: NA
V: TRBV5-1
J: TRBJ2-3
size: NA

CDR3: CASSLERGANTGELFF
DNA: TGCGCCAGCAGCCTGGAGCGGGGCGCGAACACCGGGGAGCTGTTTTTT
D: TRBD2
V: TRBV4-3
J: TRBJ2-2
size: NA

CDR3: CASKGDQETQYF
DNA: TGTGCCTCTAAGGGGGATCAAGAGACCCAGTACTTC
D: NA
V: TRBV9
J: TRBJ2-5
size: NA

CDR3: CASSHPLTGGYTF
DNA: TGCGCCAGCAGCCACCCTCTGACCGGGGGCTACACCTTC
D: NA
V: TRBV4-3
J: TRBJ1-2
size: NA

CDR3: CASRQGLFNEKLFF
DNA: TGTGCCAGTAGGCAGGGCCTGTTTAATGAAAAACTGTTTTTT
D: NA
V: TRBV19
J: TRBJ1-4
size: few

CDR3: CASSLGYLQALTSPGLQYF
DNA: TGTGCCAGCAGCTTAGGATACCTCCAAGCCCTGACTAGCCCCGGTTTGCAGTACTTC
D: TRBD2
V: TRBV11-2
J: TRBJ2-7
size: NA

CDR3: CASSVGTGGSPLHF
DNA: TGTGCCAGCAGTGTCGGGACAGGGGGTTCACCCCTCCACTTT
D: TRBD1
V: TRBV6-1
J: TRBJ1-6
size: NA

CDR3: CSVVPQQARREQYF
DNA: TGCAGCGTTGTGCCCCAACAGGCGCGGCGGGAGCAGTACTTC
D: NA
V: TRBV29-1
J: TRBJ2-7
size: NA

CDR3: CASSQGGGWEKLFF
DNA: TGTGCCAGCAGTCAGGGGGGTGGATGGGAAAAACTGTTTTTT
D: TRBD1
V: TRBV7-2
J: TRBJ1-4
size: NA

CDR3: CASSIARLAGGNEQFF
DNA: TGTGCCAGTAGTATAGCCCGGCTAGCGGGAGGCAATGAGCAGTTCTTC
D: TRBD2
V: TRBV19
J: TRBJ2-1
size: NA

CDR3: CASSLPGDLTGELFF
DNA: TGTGCCAGCAGCTTGCCGGGAGACCTCACCGGGGAGCTGTTTTTT
D: NA
V: TRBV5-4
J: TRBJ2-2
size: NA

CDR3: CSVGTGQETQYF
DNA: TGCAGCGTTGGGACAGGGCAAGAGACCCAGTACTTC
D: TRBD1
V: TRBV29-1
J: TRBJ2-5
size: NA

CDR3: CASSDRAGGADQPQHF
DNA: TGTGCCAGCTCCGACCGGGCGGGGGGCGCCGATCAGCCCCAGCATTTT
D: NA
V: TRBV18
J: TRBJ1-5
size: NA

CDR3: CATGTSGGACYF
DNA: TGTGCCACCGGGACTAGCGGGGGCGCTTGTTACTTC
D: TRBD2
V: TRBV2
J: TRBJ2-5
size: NA

CDR3: CASSPGLAGGSKTQYF
DNA: TGTGCCAGCAGCCCGGGACTAGCGGGAGGTTCTAAGACCCAGTACTTC
D: TRBD2
V: TRBV14
J: TRBJ2-5
size: NA

CDR3: CASSDLGSTDTQYF
DNA: TGCGCCAGCAGCGATCTAGGCAGCACAGATACGCAGTATTTT
D: NA
V: TRBV4-3
J: TRBJ2-3
size: once

CDR3: CASSPGLGETQYF
DNA: TGTGCCAGCAGCCCTGGTCTTGGCGAGACCCAGTACTTC
D: NA
V: TRBV7-2
J: TRBJ2-5
size: once

CDR3: CASSSKDRDPEAFF
DNA: TGTGCCAGCAGCTCAAAGGACAGGGACCCTGAAGCTTTCTTT
D: TRBD1
V: TRBV7-9
J: TRBJ1-1
size: NA

CDR3: CASSLVRQALDEQFF
DNA: TGTGCCAGCAGCTTAGTGCGACAGGCCCTGGATGAGCAGTTCTTC
D: NA
V: TRBV7-2
J: TRBJ2-1
size: NA

CDR3: CSVLGGPGDYGYTF
DNA: TGCAGCGTTTTGGGGGGTCCGGGCGACTATGGCTACACCTTC
D: NA
V: TRBV29-1
J: TRBJ1-2
size: NA

CDR3: CASSLQVTMNTEAFF
DNA: TGTGCCAGCAGCCTACAGGTTACGATGAACACTGAAGCTTTCTTT
D: NA
V: TRBV7-3
J: TRBJ1-1
size: NA

CDR3: CASSYSGGPTDTQYF
DNA: TGTGCCAGCAGTTATAGCGGGGGCCCCACAGATACGCAGTATTTT
D: TRBD2
V: TRBV7-6
J: TRBJ2-3
size: NA

CDR3: CASSLNPGQDYNEQFF
DNA: TGTGCCAGCAGCTTAAATCCGGGACAGGACTACAATGAGCAGTTCTTC
D: TRBD1
V: TRBV7-3
J: TRBJ2-1
size: NA

CDR3: CASRAGSSGYTF
DNA: TGTGCCAGTAGAGCAGGGTCGAGCGGCTACACCTTC
D: NA
V: TRBV19
J: TRBJ1-2
size: NA

CDR3: CASSHPSGPQHF
DNA: TGTGCCAGCAGCCACCCCTCCGGGCCCCAGCATTTT
D: NA
V: TRBV7-9
J: TRBJ1-5
size: NA

CDR3: CASSEAIQGFGNTIYF
DNA: TGTGCCAGCAGTGAAGCCATCCAGGGCTTTGGAAACACCATATATTTT
D: NA
V: TRBV6-1
J: TRBJ1-3
size: NA

CDR3: CASSSVDASGTYEQYF
DNA: TGCGCCAGCAGCTCCGTAGATGCTAGCGGGACCTACGAGCAGTACTTC
D: TRBD2
V: TRBV5-1
J: TRBJ2-7
size: few

CDR3: CASSVPLGAGEQYF
DNA: TGTGCCAGTAGTGTCCCGCTCGGAGCGGGCGAGCAGTACTTC
D: NA
V: TRBV19
J: TRBJ2-7
size: NA

CDR3: CASRSRTGSYGYTF
DNA: TGTGCCAGCAGATCTAGGACAGGGAGCTATGGCTACACCTTC
D: TRBD1
V: TRBV6-5
J: TRBJ1-2
size: NA

CDR3: CASSPHPGPLNTEAFF
DNA: TGTGCCAGCAGCCCACATCCAGGGCCGTTGAACACTGAAGCTTTCTTT
D: NA
V: TRBV9
J: TRBJ1-1
size: NA

CDR3: CASSSGSGNQPQHF
DNA: TGTGCCAGCAGCTCCGGGTCCGGCAATCAGCCCCAGCATTTT
D: NA
V: TRBV7-3
J: TRBJ1-5
size: NA

CDR3: CASSPGSSGNTIYF
DNA: TGCGCCAGCAGCCCCGGGTCCTCTGGAAACACCATATATTTT
D: NA
V: TRBV5-1
J: TRBJ1-3
size: once

CDR3: CASSPRTESGNTIYF
DNA: TGTGCCAGCAGCCCCCGGACAGAGTCAGGAAACACCATATATTTT
D: NA
V: TRBV7-8
J: TRBJ1-3
size: NA

CDR3: CASSLYPGSNEKLFF
DNA: TGTGCCAGCAGTCTCTACCCAGGGTCTAATGAAAAACTGTTTTTT
D: NA
V: TRBV6-6
J: TRBJ1-4
size: NA

CDR3: CASSLGWNNEQFF
DNA: TGTGCCAGCAGCTTGGGCTGGAACAATGAGCAGTTCTTC
D: NA
V: TRBV7-3
J: TRBJ2-1
size: NA

CDR3: CASSLGLAGFTDTQYF
DNA: TGTGCCAGCAGCCTCGGACTAGCGGGGTTTACAGATACGCAGTATTTT
D: TRBD2
V: TRBV7-9
J: TRBJ2-3
size: once

CDR3: CASSLVVAGEGEQFF
DNA: TGTGCCAGCAGCTTAGTGGTAGCGGGAGAGGGTGAGCAGTTCTTC
D: TRBD2
V: TRBV7-3
J: TRBJ2-1
size: NA

CDR3: CASRTMAGSGELFF
DNA: TGTGCCAGCAGGACAATGGCGGGGTCCGGGGAGCTGTTTTTT
D: NA
V: TRBV6-5
J: TRBJ2-2
size: NA

CDR3: CASSQESALTSTDTQYF
DNA: TGCGCCAGCAGCCAAGAGTCTGCACTTACGTCCACAGATACGCAGTATTTT
D: NA
V: TRBV4-3
J: TRBJ2-3
size: NA

CDR3: CASSQKTGNSGANVLTF
DNA: TGCGCCAGCAGCCAGAAGACAGGGAACTCTGGGGCCAACGTCCTGACTTTC
D: TRBD1
V: TRBV5-1
J: TRBJ2-6
size: NA

CDR3: CASSQETGYYEQYF
DNA: TGCGCCAGCAGCCAAGAGACGGGGTACTACGAGCAGTACTTC
D: NA
V: TRBV4-3
J: TRBJ2-7
size: NA

CDR3: CASSSPQGRDQPQHF
DNA: TGTGCCAGCAGCTCACCTCAGGGGAGGGATCAGCCCCAGCATTTT
D: NA
V: TRBV7-8
J: TRBJ1-5
size: NA

CDR3: CASRLGREGTEAFF
DNA: TGTGCCAGCCGCCTGGGGAGGGAGGGGACTGAAGCTTTCTTT
D: NA
V: TRBV6-5
J: TRBJ1-1
size: NA

CDR3: CASKKTGGNTEAFF
DNA: TGTGCCAGCAAGAAGACAGGGGGTAACACTGAAGCTTTCTTT
D: TRBD1
V: TRBV7-9
J: TRBJ1-1
size: NA

CDR3: CASSPRQGVTGELFF
DNA: TGTGCCAGCAGCCCCCGACAGGGGGTCACCGGGGAGCTGTTTTTT
D: TRBD1
V: TRBV7-2
J: TRBJ2-2
size: NA

CDR3: CASSSAGGVHQPQHF
DNA: TGTGCCAGCAGTTCCGCCGGGGGAGTGCATCAGCCCCAGCATTTT
D: NA
V: TRBV6-5
J: TRBJ1-5
size: NA

CDR3: CSVGVGSNYGYTF
DNA: TGCAGCGTTGGGGTGGGCTCAAACTATGGCTACACCTTC
D: NA
V: TRBV29-1
J: TRBJ1-2
size: NA